Below are 26 T cell receptor beta chains sequenced from a single sample in a study of shared clonotypes between healthy human individuals. Repertoires were generated with immunoSEQ multiplex PCR, while TCRdb's copy carries only in-frame clones and drops some. The sample carries about half a million clones, around 85% recorded once. The specimen sequenced was PBMCs. These receptors were taken from a woman in her thirties or forties in good health. Some clones in this sample may be carry-over from other donors' samples.

Concerning this clone: It differs at one base from a far larger clone, so likely a read error. The sample holds other DNA sequences that translate to the same CDR3. The chain is built from TRBV18 and TRBJ2-5; 7 positions match TRBD2. The length of the CDR3 is 16 residues. V gave up 5 bases and J gave up 3 bases; unmatched junction bases: 12. Germline V CDR1 and CDR2: KGHSH, LQKENI. The DNA for the CDR3 is TGTGCCAGCTCAAGCCAGGTGGGTACTAGCGAAGAGACCCAGTACTTC. Encoded protein: CASSSQVGTSEETQYF.

This chain's CDR3 is CASSVAPSTYNEQFF. The CDR3 DNA sequence: TGTGCCAGCAGCGTAGCCCCTAGCACCTACAATGAGCAGTTCTTC. The chain carries TRBV9 and TRBJ2-1; D may be TRBD2 (5 bases). In germline, CDR1 is SGDLS, CDR2 YYNGEE. V was shortened by 0 bases and J by 2 bases, with 9 bases between the two germline ends. CDR3 size: 15 residues.

This clone was observed a few times. This chain uses TRBV4-1 with TRBJ1-3, with 7 nucleotides matching TRBD1. CDR1 is MGHRA, CDR2 YSYEKL, per germline. CDR3 size: 16 residues. The V and J ends lost 4 bases and 0 bases, in that order; junction bases with no gene match: 6. Here the CDR3 reads CASSPWDSRSGNTIYF. CDR3 bases: TGCGCCAGCAGCCCTTGGGACAGCCGCTCTGGAAACACCATATATTTT.

The chain couples TRBV7-3 to TRBJ1-5; D possibly corresponds to TRBD1 (5 bases). The CDR3 sequence is 16 residues long. Germline V gene sequence: CDR1 SGHTA, CDR2 FQGTGA. The ends were cut back, 3 bases at V and 6 bases at J, with 18 bases in the middle. CDR3 bases: TGTGCCAGCAGCTTCCCGGACACGGGGGGGATTCAGCCCCAGCATTTT. This encodes CASSFPDTGGIQPQHF. Looking up the rest from reference TRBV7-3 and TRBJ1-5 gives the full variable domain: GAGVSQTPSNKVTEKGKYVELRCDPISGHTALYWYRQSLGQGPEFLIYFQGTGAADDSGLPNDRFFAVRPEGSVSTLKIQRTERGDSAVYLCASSFPDTGGIQPQHFGDGTRLSIL.

J is TRBJ1-3 and V is TRBV28, with D maybe TRBD1 (6 bases). With 3 bases removed from V and 3 bases from J, the gap between germline ends came to 21 bases. CDR1 is MDHEN, CDR2 SYDVKM, per germline. This CDR3 region has 18 residues. CDR3 region: CASSLPHTGTQYGNTIYF. The CDR3 region has the DNA TGTGCCAGCAGTTTGCCTCATACAGGGACCCAATATGGAAACACCATATATTTT.

About this clone: Since a far larger clone is one base different, this is likely a read error. The sample contains more than one DNA sequence encoding this CDR3. V is TRBV10-3 and J is TRBJ2-2, with D perhaps TRBD1 (6 bases). The CDR3 totals 14 residues. Germline CDR1 and CDR2: ENHRY and SYGVKD. Between the trimmed V and J ends, which lost 8 bases and 5 bases, there was a span of 15 bases. CDR3: CAIAAPGVTGELFF. The CDR3 DNA follows: TGTGCCATCGCGGCTCCAGGGGTTACCGGGGAGCTGTTTTTT.

V and J are TRBV5-1 and TRBJ2-7; 8 bases are shared with TRBD1. Germline loops: CDR1 SGHRS, CDR2 YFSETQ. The V and J ends lost 0 bases and 6 bases, in that order; junction bases with no gene match: 5. This CDR3 contains 14 residues. CDR3 sequence (DNA): TGCGCCAGCAGCTTGGCTCAAGGGACAGGCGAGCAGTACTTC. This sequence encodes CASSLAQGTGEQYF.

This clone was counted ten times or more. The sample carries other DNA sequences with the same CDR3. The V gene is TRBV10-2, the J gene TRBJ2-3; a weak D match, TRBD2 (6 bases). Germline-derived CDR1 and CDR2 are WSHSY and SAAADI. The ends were cut back, 3 bases at V and 5 bases at J, with 12 bases in the middle. This CDR3 spans 14 amino acids. The DNA for the CDR3 is TGCGCCAGCAGTGAAACGGGAGTTGGAGATACGCAGTATTTT. This codes for CASSETGVGDTQYF.

This chain uses TRBV5-1 with TRBJ2-7; TRBD2 matches 11 bases. The germline CDR1 and CDR2 sequences are SGHRS and YFSETQ. With V trimmed by 3 bases and J by 2 bases, 1 base remained unmatched. CDR3 length: 14 amino acids. The CDR3 here is CASSSGLAAYEQYF. CDR3 DNA: TGCGCCAGCAGCTCGGGACTAGCGGCCTACGAGCAGTACTTC.

Details on this clone: A far larger clone is off by one base, so a read error is likely. The sample contains more than one DNA sequence encoding this CDR3. V is TRBV27 and J is TRBJ2-7; 7 positions agree with TRBD1. CDR3 length: 14 residues. Germline V lookup: CDR1 MNHEY, CDR2 SMNVEV (reference sequence). After removal of 9 bases from V and 4 bases from J, the junction contained 12 bases not matched to a gene. The CDR3 coding sequence is TGTGCCAGTAGTATGAAGGGGGCGGAGTACGAGCAGTACTTC. It is translated as CASSMKGAEYEQYF.

The chain is built from TRBV6-5 and TRBJ2-3, with a weak D call TRBD2 (5 bases). This CDR3 is built from 14 residues. V was pared by 2 bases and J by 4 bases, with 10 bases between. Germline CDR1 is MNHEY and CDR2 is SVGAGI. The DNA for the CDR3 is TGTGCCAGCAGTTACACCGCGGACTCAGATACGCAGTATTTT. Translating it yields CASSYTADSDTQYF.

The chain combines TRBV11-3 with TRBJ2-3, with a weak D call TRBD2 (6 bases). CDR1 is SGHNT and CDR2 is YENEEA in the germline V gene. V was clipped by 3 bases and J by 6 bases, with 10 bases between them. The CDR3 spans 13 residues. CDR3 protein: CASSLTRPDTQYF. The CDR3 nucleotides are TGTGCCAGCAGCTTGACTAGACCCGATACGCAGTATTTT.

The chain combines TRBV15 with TRBJ2-7; either TRBD1 or TRBD2 may supply D (6 bases each). The germline V and J ends were trimmed by 5 bases and 2 bases, with 16 bases remaining between them. The length of the CDR3 is 15 residues. Germline lookup yields CDR1 LNHNV and CDR2 YYDKDF (reference sequence). CDR3: CATSRGWGAAYEQYF. The DNA for the CDR3 is TGTGCCACCAGCCGGGGATGGGGGGCCGCCTACGAGCAGTACTTC.

The rearrangement links TRBV7-6 to TRBJ2-7, with a weak D call TRBD2 (6 bases). Germline V gene lookup returns CDR1 SGHVS and CDR2 FNYEAQ. V was clipped by 7 bases and J by 2 bases, with 15 bases between them. The length of the CDR3 is 14 residues. The CDR3 sequence is CASTPGREPYEQYF. As DNA, the CDR3 is TGTGCCAGCACCCCGGGGCGGGAACCCTACGAGCAGTACTTC.

For this clone: This likely stems from a read error, as it lies one base from a far larger clone. This sample also contains other DNA sequences that code for the same CDR3. The V gene is TRBV5-1, the J gene TRBJ2-1; TRBD2 agrees at 11 bases. The germline gives CDR1 SGHRS, CDR2 YFSETQ. V lost 4 bases and J lost 7; bases outside the gene matches: 7. This CDR3 has 15 amino acids. DNA of the CDR3: TGCGCCAGCAGCCATAGCGGGAGGGAGGGTAATGAGCAGTTCTTC. This translates into CASSHSGREGNEQFF.

The V call is TRBV27, the J call TRBJ2-7, with 12 bases identical to TRBD2. Looked up from germline, CDR1 is MNHEY and CDR2 is SMNVEV (reference sequence). V trimming: 2 bases; J trimming: 7 bases; junction bases outside the gene matches: 3. This CDR3 comprises 14 residues. CDR3 in amino acids: CASSLLLAGGEQYF. In DNA form, the CDR3 reads TGTGCCAGCAGTTTACTACTAGCGGGAGGTGAGCAGTACTTC.

The count of this clone is one. The CDR3 is CASSPRTGSTGEKLFF. CDR3 DNA: TGTGCCAGCAGCCCGAGGACGGGTTCGACGGGGGAAAAACTGTTTTTT. The V gene is TRBV11-2, the J gene TRBJ1-4, with D unresolved. CDR3 length: 16 residues. V gave up 5 bases and J gave up 8 bases, with 21 bases separating them. Germline CDR1 reads SGHAT; CDR2 reads FQNNGV.

The chain joins TRBV7-2 to TRBJ2-7, with 10 bases that match TRBD2. The CDR3 extends over 15 amino acids. Germline lookup yields CDR1 SGHTA and CDR2 FQGNSA. J gave up 2 bases and V 6 bases, and 7 bases lay outside the gene matches. The CDR3 nucleotides read TGTGCCAGCAGACCCGGTCTAGCGGGAGCCTACGAGCAGTACTTC. Translating gives CASRPGLAGAYEQYF. Full variable domain (rest looked up from reference TRBV7-2 and TRBJ2-7): GAGVSQSPSNKVTEKGKDVELRCDPISGHTALYWYRQSLGQGLEFLIYFQGNSAPDKSGLPSDRFSAERTGGSVSTLTIQRTQQEDSAVYLCASRPGLAGAYEQYFGPGTRLTVT.

The gene calls are TRBV10-3 and TRBJ2-7; TRBD2 matches 7 bases. CDR1 is ENHRY and CDR2 is SYGVKD in the germline V gene. V shed 4 bases, J shed 2 bases, and the junction held 8 bases outside the gene matches. This CDR3 comprises 15 residues. The DNA for the CDR3 is TGTGCCATCAGTGGCGGGGGAACGGGAACCTACGAGCAGTACTTC. Translation: CAISGGGTGTYEQYF.

With regard to this clone: A read error likely explains this, since a far larger clone differs by one base. This CDR3 is also generated by other DNA sequences in the sample. J is TRBJ1-2 and V is TRBV5-4; D unresolved. Deletions cut 8 bases from V and 6 bases from J, with 17 bases between. CDR1 and CDR2 from the germline V gene are SGHNT and YYREEE (reference sequence). CDR3 length: 13 amino acids. CDR3 protein: CASSLPRTDGYTF. The CDR3 coding sequence is TGTGCCAGTAGCCTCCCTAGGACGGATGGCTACACCTTC.

This chain links TRBV5-6 with TRBJ2-7; no clear D gene. V was trimmed by 2 bases and J by 0 bases, leaving 6 bases between them. The CDR3 is 13 residues long. The germline CDR1 and CDR2 sequences are SGHDT and YYEEEE. The CDR3 bases are TGTGCCAGCAGCTTACTGAACTCCTACGAGCAGTACTTC. This sequence encodes CASSLLNSYEQYF.

This clone was detected only once. A far larger clone is off by one base, so a read error is likely. The chain is built from TRBV29-1 and TRBJ1-1, with TRBD1 as a possible D gene (5 bases). Germline assignment: CDR1 SQVTM and CDR2 ANQGSEA. This CDR3 has 13 amino acids. CDR3 bases: TGCGGCGTTAGCAGGGACTTGAACACTGAAGCTTTCTTT. It codes for CGVSRDLNTEAFF.

The gene calls are TRBV7-2 and TRBJ2-5, with TRBD1 matching 9 bases. V lost 5 bases and J lost 5; bases outside the gene matches: 9. This CDR3 contains 15 residues. Germline assignment: CDR1 SGHTA and CDR2 FQGNSA. CDR3 sequence reads: CASSPGGTGWETQYF. In DNA form, the CDR3 reads TGTGCCAGCAGCCCCGGGGGGACAGGGTGGGAGACCCAGTACTTC.

This chain joins TRBV18 and TRBJ2-1; no reliable D call. V was pared by 3 bases and J by 5 bases, with 14 bases between. This CDR3 has 15 residues. Germline V gene data show CDR1 as KGHSH and CDR2 as LQKENI. The CDR3 DNA is TGTGCCAGCTCACCGTGGACGGGCCCCGACAATGAGCAGTTCTTC. Encoded protein: CASSPWTGPDNEQFF.

The V gene is TRBV30, the J gene TRBJ2-7; 13 bases are shared with TRBD2. J was trimmed by 4 bases and V by 3 bases; bases with no gene match: 6. The CDR3 is made up of 15 amino acids. The germline gives CDR1 GTSNPN, CDR2 SVGIG (reference sequence). The CDR3 here is CAWSSGTSGIYEQYF. In DNA, the CDR3 is TGTGCCTGGAGCTCCGGGACTAGCGGGATTTACGAGCAGTACTTC. Supplemented by reference TRBV30 and TRBJ2-7, the full variable domain reads SQTIHQWPATLVQPVGSPLSLECTVEGTSNPNLYWYRQAAGRGLQLLFYSVGIGQISSEVPQNLSASRPQDRQFILSSKKLLLSDSGFYLCAWSSGTSGIYEQYFGPGTRLTVT.

This chain joins TRBV5-3 and TRBJ2-1, with 9 bases matching TRBD2. TRBV5-3 counts as an open reading frame of uncertain function. Germline trimming cut 0 bases from V and 2 bases from J; bases unmatched to any gene: 6. The CDR3 has 17 amino acids. CDR3 residues: CARSLGLAGRTYNEQFF. In nucleotides, the CDR3 is TGTGCCAGAAGCTTGGGGCTAGCGGGAAGAACCTACAATGAGCAGTTCTTC.